The clone carrying this T cell receptor (beta chain) was found a few times. Generated by immunoSEQ multiplex PCR, the TCRdb table keeps only in-frame clones and is missing some. The sample includes approximately 170,000 clones, 84% of them seen just once. The sample belongs to a study of blood T cell repertoires in COVID-19. Overall study context: From T cells, B-cell-depleted T cells, or PBMCs came the material, which was cDNA or gDNA.

The CDR3 contains 16 residues. With V trimmed by 5 bases and J by 4 bases, 12 bases remained unmatched. The germline gives CDR1 SGHAT, CDR2 FQNNGV. Material: peripheral blood. The receptor was isolated from a woman older than 75 with acute or convalescent COVID-19. The J gene is TRBJ2-7, the V gene TRBV11-2, with 9 bases aligning to TRBD2. The CDR3 region is CASSPRGRGGAYEQYF. CDR3 in DNA: TGTGCCAGCAGCCCGAGGGGGCGGGGGGGGGCTTACGAGCAGTACTTC.